This T cell receptor beta chain was observed in a study of patients and donors after allogeneic stem cell transplantation. The CDR3 covers 14 residues. From germline, CDR1 is SGHTA and CDR2 FQGNSA. J lost 4 bases, V lost 2 bases, and 4 bases had no gene match. TCRdb reprocessed the RT-PCR reads with MiXCR, giving one entry per CDR3 protein. The sample contains about 2,200 distinct CDR3 sequences, 30% of which appear only once. Input material: blood, either unsorted or a sorted T cell fraction (not recorded which). The chain links TRBV7-2 to TRBJ1-2; 7 positions match TRBD1. The sequence was collected from a human donor who was either an allogeneic HSCT recipient or a stem cell or donor lymphocyte infusion donor (not recorded which). It is not recorded whose cells these are; they may come from a transplant donor. The CDR3, as DNA: TGTGCCAGCAGCTTACAACAGGGGAGCTATGGCTACACCTTC. Translation: CASSLQQGSYGYTF.